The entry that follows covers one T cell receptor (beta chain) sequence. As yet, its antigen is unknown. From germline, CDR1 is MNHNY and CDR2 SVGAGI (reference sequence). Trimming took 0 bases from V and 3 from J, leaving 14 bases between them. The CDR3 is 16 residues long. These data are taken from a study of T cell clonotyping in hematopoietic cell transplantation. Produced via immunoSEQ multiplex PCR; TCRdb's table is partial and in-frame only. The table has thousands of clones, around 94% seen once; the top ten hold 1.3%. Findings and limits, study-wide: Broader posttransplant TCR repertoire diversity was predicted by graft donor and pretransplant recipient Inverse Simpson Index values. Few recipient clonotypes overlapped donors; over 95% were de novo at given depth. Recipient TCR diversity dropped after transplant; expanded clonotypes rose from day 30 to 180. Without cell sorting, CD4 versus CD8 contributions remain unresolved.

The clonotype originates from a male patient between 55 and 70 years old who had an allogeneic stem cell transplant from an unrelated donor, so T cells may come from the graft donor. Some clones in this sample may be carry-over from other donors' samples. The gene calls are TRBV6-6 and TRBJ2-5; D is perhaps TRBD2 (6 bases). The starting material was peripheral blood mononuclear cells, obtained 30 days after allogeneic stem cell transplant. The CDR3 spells CASSYSVGTGEETQYF. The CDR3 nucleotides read TGTGCCAGCAGTTACTCGGTTGGGACTGGAGAAGAGACCCAGTACTTC.